These T cell receptor beta chains were read from a single sample in a study of blood T cell repertoires in COVID-19. Profiled with immunoSEQ multiplex PCR; TCRdb holds only in-frame clones, not every one. The table shows tens of thousands of clones, with roughly 85% occurring only once. Sample: peripheral blood. The source of these receptors is a man in his fifties with COVID-19, enrolled during active disease. Each CDR3 is given with its conserved first and last residue. Fields, in order: J gene, clone size, V gene, D gene, CDR3 protein, CDR3 DNA. D genes are given only for firm matches. A row's size may be missing; if present it is once, few, many or a size class.

TRBJ2-2	NA	TRBV30	TRBD1	CAWRPGGTGELFF	TGTGCCTGGAGACCAGGGGGCACCGGGGAGCTGTTTTTT
TRBJ1-4	few	TRBV7-8	NA	CASSRTGHHTEKLFF	TGTGCCAGCAGCCGTACGGGACATCATACTGAAAAACTGTTTTTT
TRBJ2-3	few	TRBV6-6	TRBD2	CASTPLVAGVVTQYF	TGTGCCAGCACCCCGTTGGTAGCGGGAGTGGTTACGCAGTATTTT
TRBJ2-7	NA	TRBV29-1	NA	CSVESDSQSYYEQYF	TGCAGCGTTGAGTCGGATAGCCAGAGCTACTACGAGCAGTACTTC
TRBJ1-1	NA	TRBV5-5	TRBD1	CASSWQGATEAFF	TGTGCCAGCAGCTGGCAGGGGGCTACTGAAGCTTTCTTT
TRBJ2-1	NA	TRBV6-6	NA	CASREAGTTQGRQFF	TGTGCCAGCAGAGAGGCCGGGACGACCCAGGGGAGGCAGTTCTTC
TRBJ2-5	NA	TRBV11-3	TRBD1	CASSLDVTGANQETQYF	TGTGCCAGCAGCTTAGATGTTACAGGGGCCAATCAAGAGACCCAGTACTTC
TRBJ2-7	NA	TRBV27	NA	CASSAAGRSSYEQYF	TGTGCCAGCAGTGCAGCGGGCCGCTCATCCTACGAGCAGTACTTC
TRBJ1-3	NA	TRBV28	NA	CASSPPSYINTIYF	TGTGCCAGCAGTCCCCCCTCGTACATCAACACCATATATTTT
TRBJ2-2	NA	TRBV7-2	NA	CASRRSTGSTGELFF	TGTGCCAGCAGACGTTCAACAGGGAGTACCGGGGAGCTGTTTTTT
TRBJ1-5	NA	TRBV19	NA	CASSIALRRDQPQHF	TGTGCCAGTAGTATAGCCCTGCGCAGGGATCAGCCCCAGCATTTT
TRBJ1-2	NA	TRBV2	NA	CASSEAGRFDGYTF	TGTGCCAGCAGTGAAGCTGGCAGGTTCGATGGCTACACCTTC
TRBJ2-7	once	TRBV28	NA	CASSLWRVTYEQYF	TGTGCCAGCAGTTTATGGCGGGTGACCTACGAGCAGTACTTC
TRBJ2-4	few	TRBV9	TRBD2	CASSPGGKNIQYF	TGTGCCAGCAGCCCCGGGGGGAAAAACATTCAGTACTTC
TRBJ2-1	NA	TRBV18	TRBD1	CASSPKGQGAVNEQFF	TGTGCCAGCTCACCAAAGGGGCAGGGGGCGGTAAATGAGCAGTTCTTC
TRBJ2-2	NA	TRBV5-1	TRBD2	CASSLLAGDGGELFF	TGCGCCAGCAGCTTGCTAGCGGGAGATGGCGGGGAGCTGTTTTTT
TRBJ2-3	NA	TRBV28	NA	CASSWAGSDTQYF	TGTGCCAGCAGTTGGGCAGGGTCCGATACGCAGTATTTT
TRBJ2-5	NA	TRBV4-2	TRBD2	CASSQDGLAGIEETQYF	TGTGCCAGCAGCCAAGATGGCCTAGCGGGAATAGAAGAGACCCAGTACTTC
TRBJ2-3	NA	TRBV9	NA	CASTVRDGTDTQYF	TGTGCCAGCACCGTGCGGGATGGCACAGATACGCAGTATTTT
TRBJ2-3	NA	TRBV11-2	NA	CASSAGTSSTDTQYF	TGTGCCAGCAGCGCCGGGACAAGTAGCACAGATACGCAGTATTTT
TRBJ1-2	once	TRBV5-5	TRBD1	CASVTTGGDGYTF	TGTGCCAGCGTTACGACAGGGGGAGATGGCTACACCTTC
TRBJ1-2	NA	TRBV2	NA	CASSEARASGGYTF	TGTGCCAGCAGTGAAGCGAGGGCCTCGGGGGGCTACACCTTC
TRBJ2-1	NA	TRBV11-2	TRBD2	CASSLPSGSNEQFF	TGTGCCAGCAGCTTGCCTAGCGGGAGTAATGAGCAGTTCTTC
TRBJ1-1	NA	TRBV7-2	NA	CASSMTDRNTEAFF	TGTGCCAGCAGCATGACAGATAGGAACACTGAAGCTTTCTTT
TRBJ1-2	NA	TRBV30	NA	CAWTHVGSGGYTF	TGTGCCTGGACTCATGTGGGCTCAGGGGGCTACACCTTC
TRBJ2-1	NA	TRBV6-5	NA	CASSRWNEQFF	TGTGCCAGCTCGAGGTGGAATGAGCAGTTCTTC
TRBJ2-2	NA	TRBV9	TRBD2	CASSVGGGGTGELFF	TGTGCCAGCAGCGTGGGCGGGGGGGGAACCGGGGAGCTGTTTTTT
TRBJ1-2	NA	TRBV2	NA	CASSGDYGYTF	TGTGCCAGCAGTGGAGACTATGGCTACACCTTC